The present entry profiles one T cell receptor (beta chain) with its context. The antigen is undetermined. This record comes from a study of T cells expressing NK-cell markers. Study background: Cells sorted as CD3+CD56+NKG2C+, CD3+CD56+NKG2C- and CD3+CD56-NKG2C+ T cells supplied the TCR beta repertoires. HCMV seropositivity marked seven of the eight sequenced donors; one was seronegative. General study points: Whether expanded NKG2C+ T cell clones were HCMV specific stayed uncertain.

5'RACE template switching with UMIs produced the TCR beta cDNA. TCRdb reprocessed the 5' RACE reads and keeps a single row for each CDR3 protein, giving no DNA. In all, the sample yields roughly 160,000 distinct CDR3 sequences. This CDR3 contains 16 residues. The gene calls are TRBV23-1 and TRBJ2-1. TRBV23-1 is sorted into the ORF group, with uncertain function. The sample consisted of blood T cells: a sorted CD56 or NKG2C T cell subset, CD4+ or CD8+ T cells, or bulk PBMC T cells (not recorded which). The sequence was obtained from a man aged 18 to 69 in good health. The CDR3 loop reads CASSQSAFRKDNEQFF.